These T cell receptor beta chains were read from a single sample in a study of beta chain features in type 1 diabetes. Assay: immunoSEQ multiplex PCR; the TCRdb copy retains only in-frame clones and omits some. The sample has under 400,000 clones, around 15% seen once. Sequenced material: central memory CD4+ T cells from blood. The receptors shown here come from a man aged 25 to 40 in good health. CDR3s include the opening cysteine and the closing phenylalanine or tryptophan. The D gene is left open where the match is weak. Where a row states a size, it is once, few, many or the class of an expanded clone; other rows omit it.

d_gene,v_gene,j_gene,abundance,CDR3nt,CDR3aa
NA,TRBV10-3,TRBJ1-1,NA,TGTGCCACCAACGGACGCGGGGACACTGAAGCTTTCTTT,CATNGRGDTEAFF
NA,TRBV5-6,TRBJ1-2,NA,TGTGCCAGCAGCTTGAATATTCGGCAGGGAGACTATGGCTACACCTTC,CASSLNIRQGDYGYTF
NA,TRBV7-9,TRBJ2-3,NA,TGTGCCAGCAGCTTAGGCTTAGGAGGCACAGATACGCAGTATTTT,CASSLGLGGTDTQYF
NA,TRBV10-3,TRBJ2-6,many,TGTGCCATCAGAGGCTCTGGGGCCAACGTCCTGACTTTC,CAIRGSGANVLTF
NA,TRBV30,TRBJ1-1,few,TGTGCCTGGAGTGCTTTAACGAGCACTGAAGCTTTCTTT,CAWSALTSTEAFF
NA,TRBV2,TRBJ2-1,NA,TGTGCCAGCAGTCAATCAACTCTGGGCGATGTGCAGTTCTTC,CASSQSTLGDVQFF
TRBD1,TRBV14,TRBJ2-4,many,TGTGCCAGCAGCCCGAGGGGACAGGGACGGGGCATTCAGTACTTC,CASSPRGQGRGIQYF
NA,TRBV2,TRBJ1-1,many,TGTGCCAGCAGCCAAGGGGAGAACACTGAAGCTTTCTTT,CASSQGENTEAFF
NA,TRBV10-3,TRBJ1-6,many,TGTGCCATCAGTGAAGCCGGCTCCTATAATTCACCCCTCCACTTT,CAISEAGSYNSPLHF
NA,TRBV5-6,TRBJ1-5,few,TGTGCCAGCAGCTTATATCAAGGCAGACTCAATCAGCCCCAGCATTTT,CASSLYQGRLNQPQHF
NA,TRBV19,TRBJ2-1,many,TGTGCCAGTAGGGAGTACAATGAGCAGTTCTTC,CASREYNEQFF
NA,TRBV7-9,TRBJ1-6,NA,TGTGCCAGCAGCACGGGACATGGCTCACCCCTCCACTTT,CASSTGHGSPLHF
NA,TRBV2,TRBJ2-1,NA,TGTGCCAGCAGTGGGGCCAGGGGCTACAATGAGCAGTTCTTC,CASSGARGYNEQFF
NA,TRBV9,TRBJ2-1,NA,TGTGCCAGCAGCCCAAGAGGTCAGGGCTACAATGAGCAGTTCTTC,CASSPRGQGYNEQFF
TRBD2,TRBV5-4,TRBJ2-5,NA,TGTGCCAGCAGCCAGTCATTTGGTCAGGCTAGCGGGGGACACCAAGAGACCCAGTACTTC,CASSQSFGQASGGHQETQYF
TRBD1,TRBV27,TRBJ2-3,NA,TGTGCCAGCAGCGACCGGGACAGGGGTCTCACAGATACGCAGTATTTT,CASSDRDRGLTDTQYF
TRBD2,TRBV10-3,TRBJ2-5,NA,TGTGCCATCCGGCCCGGGACTAGTGGAGAGACCCAGTACTTC,CAIRPGTSGETQYF
TRBD1,TRBV6-6,TRBJ1-4,NA,TGTGCCAGCAGAGGGACAGATAAATTTTTT,CASRGTDKFF
NA,TRBV6-5,TRBJ1-3,NA,TGTGCCAGCACCTTAACGGACACCATATATTTT,CASTLTDTIYF
TRBD1,TRBV4-3,TRBJ2-6,few,TGCGCCAGCAGCCCGGACAGGAGTTCTGGGGCCAACGTCCTGACTTTC,CASSPDRSSGANVLTF
NA,TRBV7-2,TRBJ2-1,few,TGTGCCAGCAGAGAGGGGGAGGTTGAGTTCTTC,CASREGEVEFF
NA,TRBV29-1,TRBJ2-2,NA,TGCAGCGTTGAAGGACAGCCCGGGGAGCTGTTTTTT,CSVEGQPGELFF
TRBD1,TRBV11-3,TRBJ1-1,NA,TGTGCCAGCAGCTCGCGGTCGGGACAGGGAGAAGCTTTCTTT,CASSSRSGQGEAFF
NA,TRBV7-2,TRBJ2-2,NA,TGTGCCAGCAGCTACGACGCCGGGGCGACCGGGGAGCTGTTTTTT,CASSYDAGATGELFF
NA,TRBV28,TRBJ2-2,NA,TGTGCCAGCAGTCTCACTCCCAGGGGAGGAGGCGGGGAGCTGTTTTTT,CASSLTPRGGGGELFF
TRBD1,TRBV2,TRBJ1-1,NA,TGTGCCAGCACTCGGGACAGGGCGGATGAAGCTTTCTTT,CASTRDRADEAFF
NA,TRBV5-6,TRBJ2-3,NA,TGTGCCAGCAGCTTATTTCAGGGTGCGACAGATACGCAGTATTTT,CASSLFQGATDTQYF
NA,TRBV6-5,TRBJ2-7,few,TGTGCCAGCAGTGAGAGTTTCGGGGGCTACGAGCAGTACTTC,CASSESFGGYEQYF
NA,TRBV18,TRBJ2-2,NA,TGTGCCAGCTCACCACGAACCGTTTTACGGGCAGGGGAGCTGTTTTTT,CASSPRTVLRAGELFF
TRBD2,TRBV5-4,TRBJ2-5,NA,TGTGCCAGCAGCTCCGGACTAGCGGAAGAGACCCAGTACTTC,CASSSGLAEETQYF
NA,TRBV2,TRBJ2-1,NA,TGTGCCAGCAGTGAATTGGGCAATGAGCAGTTCTTC,CASSELGNEQFF
NA,TRBV14,TRBJ2-1,many,TGTGCCAGCAGCCAAGATTGGCGTGAGCAGTTCTTC,CASSQDWREQFF
TRBD2,TRBV5-1,TRBJ2-1,few,TGCGCCAGCAGCTTGAGGATAGCGGGAAGCTCCTACAATGAGCAGTTCTTC,CASSLRIAGSSYNEQFF
TRBD2,TRBV7-2,TRBJ2-3,NA,TGTGCCAGCAGCACGACTAGCGGTAAAACAGATACGCAGTATTTT,CASSTTSGKTDTQYF
NA,TRBV6-6,TRBJ1-4,many,TGTGCCAGCAGTTACAGGCCAGGGGAAAAACTGTTTTTT,CASSYRPGEKLFF
NA,TRBV19,TRBJ2-5,many,TGTGCCAGTAGTATAGGTCGGCAGCTTCAAGAGACCCAGTACTTC,CASSIGRQLQETQYF
TRBD2,TRBV29-1,TRBJ2-2,few,TGCAGCGGGGGAGGGGAGGGCGCCGGCTCCGGGGAGCTGTTTTTT,CSGGGEGAGSGELFF
TRBD1,TRBV27,TRBJ1-2,few,TGTGCCAGCAGACTTAAACCCGACAGGGACTGGCGTGGCTACACCTTC,CASRLKPDRDWRGYTF
NA,TRBV7-9,TRBJ2-2,NA,TGTGCCAGCAGCCAACAGTGGGGCTCCGGGGAGCTGTTTTTT,CASSQQWGSGELFF
TRBD1,TRBV6-1,TRBJ1-2,many,TGTGCCAGCAGCGCAGGGGGCACTAACTATGGCTACACCTTC,CASSAGGTNYGYTF
NA,TRBV6-6,TRBJ1-6,NA,TGTGCCAGCAGTCGGGATTTTTCACCCCTCCACTTT,CASSRDFSPLHF
TRBD1,TRBV27,TRBJ1-2,few,TGTGCCAGCAGTAAAGGACAGGGCGCTAACTATGGCTACACCTTC,CASSKGQGANYGYTF
NA,TRBV11-2,TRBJ2-1,few,TGTGCCAGCAGGGGATTGCGAGGGGATCAGCAGTTCTTC,CASRGLRGDQQFF
NA,TRBV4-3,TRBJ1-2,few,TGCGCCAGCAGCCAAGAGGGGAACTATGGCTACACCTTC,CASSQEGNYGYTF
NA,TRBV9,TRBJ2-1,NA,TGTGCCAGCAGCGTAGATCGGGGGGCGGGCAATGAGCAGTTCTTC,CASSVDRGAGNEQFF
NA,TRBV7-3,TRBJ2-1,many,TGTGCCAGCAGCTTAACCCGGGACTACAATGAGCAGTTCTTC,CASSLTRDYNEQFF
NA,TRBV6-4,TRBJ1-4,NA,TGTGCCAAAACCCTGACTGAGATTTTT,CAKTLTEIF
NA,TRBV7-2,TRBJ1-1,NA,TGTGCCAGCAGCTTAGCACCCGGTGATGAAGCTTTCTTT,CASSLAPGDEAFF
NA,TRBV4-1,TRBJ2-3,few,TGCGCCAGCAGCCAAGATCAAGGGTACGATACGCAGTATTTT,CASSQDQGYDTQYF
TRBD2,TRBV4-3,TRBJ2-2,NA,TGCGCCAGCCGTTTTAGACTAGCCGACAACACCGGGGAGCTGTTTTTT,CASRFRLADNTGELFF